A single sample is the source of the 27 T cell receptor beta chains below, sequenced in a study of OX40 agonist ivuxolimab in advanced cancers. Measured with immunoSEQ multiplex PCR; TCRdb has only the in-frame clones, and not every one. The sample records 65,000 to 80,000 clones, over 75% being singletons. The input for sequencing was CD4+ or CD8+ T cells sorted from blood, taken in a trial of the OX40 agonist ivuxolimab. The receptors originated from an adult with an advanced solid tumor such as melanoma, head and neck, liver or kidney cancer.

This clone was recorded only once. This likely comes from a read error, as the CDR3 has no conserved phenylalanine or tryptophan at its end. CDR3 residues: CASSQDRVAAGGPPYEQYL. The CDR3 nucleotides read TGCGCCAGCAGCCAAGACCGAGTTGCAGCGGGAGGGCCCCCTTACGAGCAGTACCTC. J is TRBJ2-7 and V is TRBV4-3, with TRBD2 identical over 10 bases. From germline, CDR1 is LGHNA and CDR2 YSLEER. The CDR3 has 19 residues. V was pared by 0 bases and J by 4 bases, with 15 bases of the junction left unmatched.

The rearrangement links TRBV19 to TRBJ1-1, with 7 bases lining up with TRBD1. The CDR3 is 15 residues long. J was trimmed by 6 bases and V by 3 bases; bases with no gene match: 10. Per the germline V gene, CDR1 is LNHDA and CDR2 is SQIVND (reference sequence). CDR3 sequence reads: CASSIRFGQGAEAFF. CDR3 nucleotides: TGTGCCAGTAGTATCCGGTTCGGGCAGGGGGCTGAAGCTTTCTTT.

Here the CDR3 DNA reads TGTGCCACCCGGACAGGGCACCTCACAGATACGCAGTATTTT. Translated, it gives CATRTGHLTDTQYF. This chain connects TRBV6-1 to TRBJ2-3; 8 positions agree with TRBD1. The CDR3 extends over 14 amino acids. Germline V gene sequence: CDR1 MNHNS, CDR2 SASEGT. The J segment lost 2 bases and the V segment lost 10 bases, leaving 8 bases of the junction unmatched.

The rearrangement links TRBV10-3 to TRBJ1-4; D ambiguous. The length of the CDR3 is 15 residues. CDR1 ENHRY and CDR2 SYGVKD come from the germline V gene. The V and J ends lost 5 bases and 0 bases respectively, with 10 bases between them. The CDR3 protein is CAISPNGPTNEKLFF. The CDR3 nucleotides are TGTGCCATCAGTCCGAACGGCCCAACTAATGAAAAACTGTTTTTT.

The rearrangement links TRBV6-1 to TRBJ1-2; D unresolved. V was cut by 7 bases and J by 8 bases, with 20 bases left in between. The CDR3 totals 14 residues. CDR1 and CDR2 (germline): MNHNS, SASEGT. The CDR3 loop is CASNYESLFPGYTF. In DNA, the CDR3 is TGTGCCAGCAACTATGAGTCCCTCTTCCCCGGCTACACCTTC.

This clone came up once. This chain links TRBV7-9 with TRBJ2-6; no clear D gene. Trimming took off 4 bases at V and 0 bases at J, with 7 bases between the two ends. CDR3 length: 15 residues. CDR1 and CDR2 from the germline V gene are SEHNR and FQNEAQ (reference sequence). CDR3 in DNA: TGTGCCAGCAGCTCCGTGAGCTCTGGGGCCAACGTCCTGACTTTC. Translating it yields CASSSVSSGANVLTF.

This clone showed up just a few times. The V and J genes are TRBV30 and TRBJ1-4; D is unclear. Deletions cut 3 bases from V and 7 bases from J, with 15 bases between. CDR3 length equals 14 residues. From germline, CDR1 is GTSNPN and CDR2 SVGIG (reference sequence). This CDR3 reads CAWRKHGFFEKLFF. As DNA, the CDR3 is TGTGCCTGGAGAAAACACGGGTTTTTTGAAAAACTGTTTTTT. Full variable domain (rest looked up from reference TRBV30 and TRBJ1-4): SQTIHQWPATLVQPVGSPLSLECTVEGTSNPNLYWYRQAAGRGLQLLFYSVGIGQISSEVPQNLSASRPQDRQFILSSKKLLLSDSGFYLCAWRKHGFFEKLFFGSGTQLSVL.

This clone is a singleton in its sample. The CDR3 loop reads CASSAHSGRNEQFF. In DNA, the CDR3 is TGTGCCAGCAGCGCCCACAGCGGGAGGAATGAGCAGTTCTTC. This chain joins TRBV11-2 and TRBJ2-1; TRBD2 aligns across 9 bases. The ends lost 5 bases at V and 7 bases at J; junction bases unmatched: 6. The CDR3 is made up of 14 amino acids. Germline CDR1 reads SGHAT; CDR2 reads FQNNGV.

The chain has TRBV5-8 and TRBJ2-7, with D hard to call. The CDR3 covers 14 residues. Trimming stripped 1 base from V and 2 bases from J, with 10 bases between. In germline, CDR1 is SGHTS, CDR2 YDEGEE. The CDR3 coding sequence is TGTGCCAGCAGCTTGTGGTCTACTCCCTACGAGCAGTACTTC. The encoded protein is CASSLWSTPYEQYF.

In nucleotides, the CDR3 is TGCGCCAGCAGCCAGCGGGACAGGGGGGGCTACACCTTC. Translated, it gives CASSQRDRGGYTF. This rearrangement joins TRBV5-1 to TRBJ1-2; 11 nucleotides align to TRBD1. Germline lookup yields CDR1 SGHRS and CDR2 YFSETQ. V lost 4 bases to trimming and J lost 8 bases; unmatched junction nucleotides: 4. The CDR3 is 13 residues long.

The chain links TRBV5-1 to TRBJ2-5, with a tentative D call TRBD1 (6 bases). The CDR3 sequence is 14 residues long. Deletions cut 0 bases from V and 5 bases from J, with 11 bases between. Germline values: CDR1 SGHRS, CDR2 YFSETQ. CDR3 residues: CASSLGQAGETQYF. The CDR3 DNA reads TGCGCCAGCAGCTTGGGACAGGCCGGGGAGACCCAGTACTTC.

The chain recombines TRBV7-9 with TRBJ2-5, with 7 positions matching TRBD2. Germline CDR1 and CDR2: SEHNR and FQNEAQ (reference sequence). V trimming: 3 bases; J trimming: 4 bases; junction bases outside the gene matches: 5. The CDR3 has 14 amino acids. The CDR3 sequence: CASSLAGVVETQYF. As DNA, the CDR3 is TGTGCCAGCAGCTTGGCGGGAGTGGTAGAGACCCAGTACTTC.

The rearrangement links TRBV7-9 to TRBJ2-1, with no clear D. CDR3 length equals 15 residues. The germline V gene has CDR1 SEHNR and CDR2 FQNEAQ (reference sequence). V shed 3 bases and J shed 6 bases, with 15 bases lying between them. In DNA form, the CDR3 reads TGTGCCAGCAGCTTCGAGGTATACCTCTTCAATGAGCAGTTCTTC. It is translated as CASSFEVYLFNEQFF.

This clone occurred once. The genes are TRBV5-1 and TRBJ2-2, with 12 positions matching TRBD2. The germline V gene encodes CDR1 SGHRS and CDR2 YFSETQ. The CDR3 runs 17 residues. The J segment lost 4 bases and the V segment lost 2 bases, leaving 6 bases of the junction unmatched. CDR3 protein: CASSFATTSGSTGELFF. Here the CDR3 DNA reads TGCGCCAGCAGCTTCGCGACGACTAGCGGGAGCACCGGGGAGCTGTTTTTT.

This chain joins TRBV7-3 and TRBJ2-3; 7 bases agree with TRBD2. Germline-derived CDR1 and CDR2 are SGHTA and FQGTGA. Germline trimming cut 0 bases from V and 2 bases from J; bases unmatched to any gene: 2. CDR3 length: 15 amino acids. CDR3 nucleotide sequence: TGTGCCAGCAGCTTAACGGGACTAAACACAGATACGCAGTATTTT. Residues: CASSLTGLNTDTQYF. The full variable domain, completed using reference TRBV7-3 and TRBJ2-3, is GAGVSQTPSNKVTEKGKYVELRCDPISGHTALYWYRQSLGQGPEFLIYFQGTGAADDSGLPNDRFFAVRPEGSVSTLKIQRTERGDSAVYLCASSLTGLNTDTQYFGPGTRLTVL.

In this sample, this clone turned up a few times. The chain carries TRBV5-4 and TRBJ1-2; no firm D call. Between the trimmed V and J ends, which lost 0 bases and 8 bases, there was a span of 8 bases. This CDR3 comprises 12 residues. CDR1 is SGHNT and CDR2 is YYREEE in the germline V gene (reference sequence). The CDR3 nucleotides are TGTGCCAGCAGCTTGGATATGGGAGGCTACACCTTC. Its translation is CASSLDMGGYTF.

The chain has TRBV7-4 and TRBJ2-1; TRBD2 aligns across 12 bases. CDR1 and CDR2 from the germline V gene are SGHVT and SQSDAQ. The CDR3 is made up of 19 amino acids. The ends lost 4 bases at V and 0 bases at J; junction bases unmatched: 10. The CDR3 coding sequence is TGTGCCAGCAGCTCGACTAGCGGGAGTTTGCAAAACTCCTACAATGAGCAGTTCTTC. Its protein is CASSSTSGSLQNSYNEQFF.

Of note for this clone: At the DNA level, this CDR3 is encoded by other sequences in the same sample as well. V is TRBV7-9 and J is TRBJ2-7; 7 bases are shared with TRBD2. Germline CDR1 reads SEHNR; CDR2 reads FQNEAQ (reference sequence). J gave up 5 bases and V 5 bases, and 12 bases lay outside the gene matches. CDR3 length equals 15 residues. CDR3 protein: CASSQRGEGSHEQYF. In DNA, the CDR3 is TGTGCCAGCAGCCAACGGGGGGAGGGGAGCCACGAGCAGTACTTC.

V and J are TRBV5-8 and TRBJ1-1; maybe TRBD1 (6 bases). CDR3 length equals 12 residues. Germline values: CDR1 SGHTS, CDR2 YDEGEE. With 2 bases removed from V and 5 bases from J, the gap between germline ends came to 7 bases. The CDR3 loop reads CASSLTGTEAFF. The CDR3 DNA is TGTGCCAGCAGCTTAACAGGGACTGAAGCTTTCTTT.

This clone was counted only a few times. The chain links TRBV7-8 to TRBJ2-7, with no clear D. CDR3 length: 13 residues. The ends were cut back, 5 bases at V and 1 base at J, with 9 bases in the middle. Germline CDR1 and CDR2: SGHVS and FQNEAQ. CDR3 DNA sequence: TGTGCCAGCAGCCCGACTCTGTCCTACGAGCAGTACTTC. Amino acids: CASSPTLSYEQYF.

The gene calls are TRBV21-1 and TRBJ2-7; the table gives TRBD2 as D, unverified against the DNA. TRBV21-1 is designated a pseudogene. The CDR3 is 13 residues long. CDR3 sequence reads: CASYGVSSYEQYF. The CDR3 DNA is TGTGCCAGTTATGGAGTATCCTCCTACGAGCAGTACTTC.

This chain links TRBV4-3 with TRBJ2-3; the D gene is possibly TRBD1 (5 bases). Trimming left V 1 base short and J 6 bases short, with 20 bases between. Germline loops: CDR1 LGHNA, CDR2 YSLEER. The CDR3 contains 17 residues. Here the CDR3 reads CASSQAQGNVLGDTQYF. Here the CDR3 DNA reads TGCGCCAGCAGCCAAGCCCAGGGTAATGTCTTAGGGGATACGCAGTATTTT.

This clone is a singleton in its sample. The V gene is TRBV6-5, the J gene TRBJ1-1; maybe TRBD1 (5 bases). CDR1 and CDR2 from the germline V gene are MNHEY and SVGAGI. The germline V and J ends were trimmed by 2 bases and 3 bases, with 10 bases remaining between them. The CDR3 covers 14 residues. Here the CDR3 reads CASSYMARDTEAFF. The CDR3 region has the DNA TGTGCCAGCAGTTACATGGCCAGGGACACTGAAGCTTTCTTT.

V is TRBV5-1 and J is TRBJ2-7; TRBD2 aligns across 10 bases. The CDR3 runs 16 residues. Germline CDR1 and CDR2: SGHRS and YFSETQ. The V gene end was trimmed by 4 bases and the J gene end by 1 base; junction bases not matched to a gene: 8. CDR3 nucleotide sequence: TGCGCCAGCAGCCCCTCGACTAGCGGGCCGTCCTACGAGCAGTACTTC. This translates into CASSPSTSGPSYEQYF.

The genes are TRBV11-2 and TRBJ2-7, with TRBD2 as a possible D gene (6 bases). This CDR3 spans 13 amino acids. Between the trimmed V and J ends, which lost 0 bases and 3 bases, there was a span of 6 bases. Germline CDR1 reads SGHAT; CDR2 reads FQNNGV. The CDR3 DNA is TGTGCCAGCAGCTTAGAGCGGGGCTACGAGCAGTACTTC. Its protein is CASSLERGYEQYF.

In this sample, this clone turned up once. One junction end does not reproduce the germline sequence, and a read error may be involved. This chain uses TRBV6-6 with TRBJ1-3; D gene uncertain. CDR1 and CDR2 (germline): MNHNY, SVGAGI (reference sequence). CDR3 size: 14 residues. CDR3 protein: CASRDDASGNIIYF. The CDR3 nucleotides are TGTGCCAGCAGAGACGATGCCTCTGGAAACATCATATATTTT.

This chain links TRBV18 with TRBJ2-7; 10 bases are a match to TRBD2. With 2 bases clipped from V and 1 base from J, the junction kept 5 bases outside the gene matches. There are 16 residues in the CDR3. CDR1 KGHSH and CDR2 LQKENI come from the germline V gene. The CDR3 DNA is TGTGCCAGCTCACCAGGAGGACTAGCGGCGTCCTACGAGCAGTACTTC. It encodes CASSPGGLAASYEQYF.